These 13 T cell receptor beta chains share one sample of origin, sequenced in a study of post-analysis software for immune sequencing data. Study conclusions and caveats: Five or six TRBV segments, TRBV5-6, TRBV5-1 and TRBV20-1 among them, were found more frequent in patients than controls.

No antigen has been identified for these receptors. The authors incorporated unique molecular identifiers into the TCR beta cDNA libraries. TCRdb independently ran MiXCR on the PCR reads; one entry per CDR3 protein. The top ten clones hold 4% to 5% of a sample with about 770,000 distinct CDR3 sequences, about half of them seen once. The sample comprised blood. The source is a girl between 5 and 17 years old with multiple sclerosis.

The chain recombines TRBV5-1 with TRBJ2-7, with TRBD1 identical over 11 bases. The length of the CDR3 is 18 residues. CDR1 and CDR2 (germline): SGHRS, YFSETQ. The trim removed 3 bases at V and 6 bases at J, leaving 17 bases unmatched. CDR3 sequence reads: CASSSLDRGLVASGEQYF. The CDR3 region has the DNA TGCGCCAGCAGCTCACTGGACAGGGGGCTTGTAGCATCGGGCGAGCAGTACTTC. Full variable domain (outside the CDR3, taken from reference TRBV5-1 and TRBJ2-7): KAGVTQTPRYLIKTRGQQVTLSCSPISGHRSVSWYQQTPGQGLQFLFEYFSETQRNKGNFPGRFSGRQFSNSRSEMNVSTLELGDSALYLCASSSLDRGLVASGEQYFGPGTRLTVT.

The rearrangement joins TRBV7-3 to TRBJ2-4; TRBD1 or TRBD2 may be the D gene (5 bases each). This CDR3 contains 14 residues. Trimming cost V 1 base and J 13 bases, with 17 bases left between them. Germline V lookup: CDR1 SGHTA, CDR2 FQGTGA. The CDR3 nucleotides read TGTGCCAGCAGCTTAATTGGGGGAGTGGGGGAGCAGTACTTC. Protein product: CASSLIGGVGEQYF.

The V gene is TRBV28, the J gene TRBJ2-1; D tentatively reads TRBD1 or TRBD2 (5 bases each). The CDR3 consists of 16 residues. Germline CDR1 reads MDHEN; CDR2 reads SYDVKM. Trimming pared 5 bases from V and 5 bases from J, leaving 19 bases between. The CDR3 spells CASSPPLGVGDNEQFF. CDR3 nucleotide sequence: TGTGCCAGCAGTCCCCCTCTCGGGGTAGGGGACAATGAGCAGTTCTTC. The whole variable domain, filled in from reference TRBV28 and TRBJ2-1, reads DVKVTQSSRYLVKRTGEKVFLECVQDMDHENMFWYRQDPGLGLRLIYFSYDVKMKEKGDIPEGYSVSREKKERFSLILESASTNQTSMYLCASSPPLGVGDNEQFFGPGTRLTVL.

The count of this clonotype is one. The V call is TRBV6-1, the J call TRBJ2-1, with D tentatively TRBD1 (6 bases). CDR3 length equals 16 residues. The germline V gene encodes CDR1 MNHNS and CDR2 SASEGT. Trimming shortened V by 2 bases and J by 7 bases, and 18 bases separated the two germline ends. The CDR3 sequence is CASSEPDRYNMNEQFF. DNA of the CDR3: TGTGCCAGCAGTGAACCCGACAGGTATAATATGAATGAGCAGTTCTTC.

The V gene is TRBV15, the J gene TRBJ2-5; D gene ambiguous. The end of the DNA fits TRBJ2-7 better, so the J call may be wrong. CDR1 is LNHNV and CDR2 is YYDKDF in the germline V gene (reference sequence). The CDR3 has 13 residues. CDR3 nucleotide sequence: TGTGCCACCAGCTCTGGAGACTTTTACGAGCAGTACTTC. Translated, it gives CATSSGDFYEQYF.

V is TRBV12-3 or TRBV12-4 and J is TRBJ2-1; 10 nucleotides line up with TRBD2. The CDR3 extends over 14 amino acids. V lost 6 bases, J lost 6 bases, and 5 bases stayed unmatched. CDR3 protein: CASSLASGSNEQFF. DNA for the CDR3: TGTGCCAGCAGCTTGGCTAGCGGGAGCAATGAGCAGTTCTTC.

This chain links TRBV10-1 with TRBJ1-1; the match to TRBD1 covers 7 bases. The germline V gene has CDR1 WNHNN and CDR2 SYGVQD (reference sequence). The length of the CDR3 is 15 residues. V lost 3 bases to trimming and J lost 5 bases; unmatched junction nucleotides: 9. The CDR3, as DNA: TGCGCCAGCAGTGAACGGACAGGAACTAGAACTGAAGCTTTCTTT. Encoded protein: CASSERTGTRTEAFF.

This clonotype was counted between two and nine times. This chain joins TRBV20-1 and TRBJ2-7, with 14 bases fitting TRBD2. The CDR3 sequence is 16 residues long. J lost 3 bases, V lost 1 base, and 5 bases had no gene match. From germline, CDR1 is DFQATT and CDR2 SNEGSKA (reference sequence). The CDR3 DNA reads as TGCAGTGCTAGAGCCGGGACTAGCGGGAGATTCTACGAGCAGTACTTC. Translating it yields CSARAGTSGRFYEQYF.

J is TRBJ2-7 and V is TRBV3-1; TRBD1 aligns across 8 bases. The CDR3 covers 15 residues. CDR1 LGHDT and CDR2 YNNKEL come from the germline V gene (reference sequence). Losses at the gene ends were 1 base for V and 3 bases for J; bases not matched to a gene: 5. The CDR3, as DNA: TGTGCCAGCAGCCAAGGGACAGGGACCCACTACGAGCAGTACTTC. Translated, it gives CASSQGTGTHYEQYF.

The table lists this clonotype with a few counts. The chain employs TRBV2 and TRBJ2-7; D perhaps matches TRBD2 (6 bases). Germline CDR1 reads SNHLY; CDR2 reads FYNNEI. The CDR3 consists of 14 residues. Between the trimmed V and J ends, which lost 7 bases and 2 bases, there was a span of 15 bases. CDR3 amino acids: CASKLAVNTYEQYF. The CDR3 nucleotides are TGTGCCAGCAAATTAGCGGTTAATACCTACGAGCAGTACTTC.

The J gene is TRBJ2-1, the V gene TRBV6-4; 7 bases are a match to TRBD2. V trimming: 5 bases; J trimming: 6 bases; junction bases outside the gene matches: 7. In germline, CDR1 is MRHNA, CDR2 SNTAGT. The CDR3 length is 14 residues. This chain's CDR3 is CASSPGLETNEQFF. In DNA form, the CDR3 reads TGTGCCAGCAGTCCCGGACTAGAAACCAATGAGCAGTTCTTC.

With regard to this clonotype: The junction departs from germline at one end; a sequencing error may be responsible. Written as DNA, the CDR3 is TGCAGTGCCAGAGACGATGGAAGCGGACTAGCGGGACGAACAGATACGCAGTATTTT. Translation: CSARDDGSGLAGRTDTQYF. The rearrangement joins TRBV20-1 to TRBJ2-3; 12 positions agree with TRBD2. Germline V gene lookup returns CDR1 DFQATT and CDR2 SNEGSKA (reference sequence). The CDR3 loop spans 19 amino acids.

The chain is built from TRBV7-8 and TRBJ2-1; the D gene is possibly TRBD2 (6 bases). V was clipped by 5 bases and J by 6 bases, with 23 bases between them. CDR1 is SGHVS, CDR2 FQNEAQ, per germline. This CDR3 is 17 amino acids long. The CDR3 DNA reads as TGTGCCAGCAGCCTCCGATGGGGGGACTTAACGGGCAATGAGCAGTTCTTC. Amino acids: CASSLRWGDLTGNEQFF.